This TCR beta chain was found in a study of T-cell reconstitution after alpha-beta-depleted transplantation in children. The authors prepared the TCRbeta library with unique molecular identifiers. One entry per CDR3 protein results from TCRdb running MiXCR on the PCR reads. The sample carries some 240,000 distinct CDR3 sequences, more than 7.5% recorded once. The CDR3 is made up of 13 amino acids. With 5 bases removed from V and 4 bases from J, the gap between germline ends came to 12 bases. Germline CDR1 and CDR2: SGHRS and YFSETQ. Material: PBMCs from the stem cell graft donor, obtained from the stem cell graft. This clonotype was sampled from a human donor who donated a stem cell graft to a child with SCID. The V call is TRBV5-1, the J call TRBJ1-2, with a possible D match to TRBD1 (6 bases). CDR3 in amino acids: CASSLDRTYGYTF. CDR3 bases: TGCGCCAGCAGTCTCGACAGGACCTATGGCTACACCTTC.